These T cell receptor beta chains were read from a single sample in a study of CD4+ T cells in melanoma. TCRdb's table, derived via immunoSEQ multiplex PCR, lists solely in-frame clones and lacks some. Of just over 14,000 clones listed, approximately 63% are singletons. The sequencing input was cells from a culture (not recorded whether cultured in vitro). The origin of the receptors is a human donor with melanoma. The CDR3 runs from the conserved cysteine through the conserved F or W. The order of the fields is D gene, clone size, V gene, J gene, CDR3 DNA, CDR3 protein. The D gene is left open where the match is weak. For some rows the clone size is stated as once, few or many, or as a class when expanded; others skip it.

d_gene: TRBD1
abundance: NA
v_gene: TRBV7-9
j_gene: TRBJ2-2
CDR3nt: TGTGCCAGCAGTTACAGGGGGATTCTGAACACCGGGGAGCTGTTTTTT
CDR3aa: CASSYRGILNTGELFF

d_gene: NA
abundance: NA
v_gene: TRBV5-1
j_gene: TRBJ1-4
CDR3nt: TGCGCCAGCAGCCTGACTGGGGCTAATGAAAAACTGTTTTTT
CDR3aa: CASSLTGANEKLFF

d_gene: NA
abundance: NA
v_gene: TRBV10-2
j_gene: TRBJ2-1
CDR3nt: TGCGCCAGCAGTGAAGAGACTAGCAATGAGCAGTTCTTC
CDR3aa: CASSEETSNEQFF

d_gene: TRBD1
abundance: few
v_gene: TRBV5-5
j_gene: TRBJ1-2
CDR3nt: TGTGCCAGCAGCTTGGAGGCAGGGGGCTACTATGGCTACACCTTC
CDR3aa: CASSLEAGGYYGYTF

d_gene: NA
abundance: NA
v_gene: TRBV15
j_gene: TRBJ2-1
CDR3nt: TGTGCCACCAGCCCAGGCCCGTATGACAATGAGCAGTTCTTC
CDR3aa: CATSPGPYDNEQFF

d_gene: TRBD1
abundance: few
v_gene: TRBV7-2
j_gene: TRBJ2-7
CDR3nt: TGTGCCAGCAGCTCCAGACAGGGGGCCAAAGAGCAGTACTTC
CDR3aa: CASSSRQGAKEQYF

d_gene: NA
abundance: NA
v_gene: TRBV5-1
j_gene: TRBJ1-3
CDR3nt: TGCGCCAGCAGCCCCCTGCGGGGGAAGGATGGCACCATATATTTT
CDR3aa: CASSPLRGKDGTIYF

d_gene: NA
abundance: NA
v_gene: TRBV18
j_gene: TRBJ1-1
CDR3nt: TGTGCCAGCTCACTTGACAGCGCGGGCACTGAAGCTTTCTTT
CDR3aa: CASSLDSAGTEAFF

d_gene: NA
abundance: once
v_gene: TRBV6-1
j_gene: TRBJ2-3
CDR3nt: TGTGCCAGCAGTGAAGAGCCCCCTACGCAGTATTTT
CDR3aa: CASSEEPPTQYF

d_gene: NA
abundance: NA
v_gene: TRBV18
j_gene: TRBJ1-5
CDR3nt: TGTGCCAGCTCACCTGGGGGGGGTCAGCCCCAGCATTTT
CDR3aa: CASSPGGGQPQHF

d_gene: TRBD2
abundance: NA
v_gene: TRBV9
j_gene: TRBJ2-7
CDR3nt: TGTGCCAGCAGCGTAGCTTCCCGGGGGGGTGAGCAGTACTTC
CDR3aa: CASSVASRGGEQYF

d_gene: TRBD2
abundance: NA
v_gene: TRBV19
j_gene: TRBJ2-5
CDR3nt: TGTGCCAGTAGTATAGGACTAGCGGGGGGGATCAAGACCCAGTACTTC
CDR3aa: CASSIGLAGGIKTQYF

d_gene: NA
abundance: NA
v_gene: TRBV4-2
j_gene: TRBJ2-6
CDR3nt: TGTGCCAGCAGCCAAGATCTCCAGTCTGGGGCCAACGTCCTGACTTTC
CDR3aa: CASSQDLQSGANVLTF

d_gene: NA
abundance: NA
v_gene: TRBV10-3
j_gene: TRBJ1-1
CDR3nt: TGTGCCATCAGTGGTACAAGGACACCTCGGGAAACTGAAGCTTTCTTT
CDR3aa: CAISGTRTPRETEAFF

d_gene: NA
abundance: NA
v_gene: TRBV5-6
j_gene: TRBJ1-1
CDR3nt: TGTGCCAGCAGCTTAGGGATCATTGAAGCTTTCTTT
CDR3aa: CASSLGIIEAFF

d_gene: TRBD1
abundance: NA
v_gene: TRBV28
j_gene: TRBJ2-7
CDR3nt: TGTGCCAGCAGTTTAAGCTCGACAGGGTTTTTTGACGAGCAGTACTTC
CDR3aa: CASSLSSTGFFDEQYF

d_gene: TRBD1
abundance: NA
v_gene: TRBV11-2
j_gene: TRBJ1-2
CDR3nt: TGTGCCAGCAGCCCTGGGACAGGCTATGGCTACACCTTC
CDR3aa: CASSPGTGYGYTF

d_gene: TRBD2
abundance: NA
v_gene: TRBV7-2
j_gene: TRBJ2-2
CDR3nt: TGTGCCAGCAGCCCTTTCGGACTAGCTGTCGGGGAGCTGTTTTTT
CDR3aa: CASSPFGLAVGELFF

d_gene: NA
abundance: NA
v_gene: TRBV4-1
j_gene: TRBJ2-4
CDR3nt: TGCGCCAGCAGCCAAGAGGGTTTTGGGGCCAAAAACATTCAGTACTTC
CDR3aa: CASSQEGFGAKNIQYF

d_gene: NA
abundance: NA
v_gene: TRBV6-1
j_gene: TRBJ2-3
CDR3nt: TGTGCCAGCGTGGTTGCTCGGGCGGGGACGGATACGCAGTATTTT
CDR3aa: CASVVARAGTDTQYF

d_gene: NA
abundance: NA
v_gene: TRBV5-1
j_gene: TRBJ2-5
CDR3nt: TGCGCCAGCAGCTTGGGAAGGGGAGAGACCCAGTACTTC
CDR3aa: CASSLGRGETQYF

d_gene: NA
abundance: NA
v_gene: TRBV10-3
j_gene: TRBJ1-6
CDR3nt: TGTGCCATCAGTGAGTCATTCCTGCGGGCAGGGGAAGGCTCACCCCTCCACTTT
CDR3aa: CAISESFLRAGEGSPLHF

d_gene: NA
abundance: few
v_gene: TRBV7-9
j_gene: TRBJ1-1
CDR3nt: TGTGCCAGCAGCTTAGCAGGGGCCAATGAAGCTTTCTTT
CDR3aa: CASSLAGANEAFF

d_gene: NA
abundance: NA
v_gene: TRBV9
j_gene: TRBJ2-2
CDR3nt: TGTGCCAGCAGCGGCGAAGGGGGGGTGAACACCGGGGAGCTGTTTTTT
CDR3aa: CASSGEGGVNTGELFF

d_gene: TRBD2
abundance: NA
v_gene: TRBV12-5
j_gene: TRBJ2-1
CDR3nt: TGTGCTAGTGGTTTGGCGACTAGCGTACTTAACAATGAGCAGTTCTTC
CDR3aa: CASGLATSVLNNEQFF

d_gene: NA
abundance: few
v_gene: TRBV9
j_gene: TRBJ1-3
CDR3nt: TGTGCCAGCAGCTCATTAGCAGGGGACCTTGGAAACACCATATATTTT
CDR3aa: CASSSLAGDLGNTIYF

d_gene: NA
abundance: NA
v_gene: TRBV18
j_gene: TRBJ2-7
CDR3nt: TGTGCCAGCTCACCACGATTGGCCGGAAGTAAAAACGACTACGAGCAGTACTTC
CDR3aa: CASSPRLAGSKNDYEQYF

d_gene: NA
abundance: NA
v_gene: TRBV7-6
j_gene: TRBJ1-4
CDR3nt: TGTGCCAGCAGCTTAAATCGGGTCTCCGGGGAAAAACTGTTTTTT
CDR3aa: CASSLNRVSGEKLFF

d_gene: NA
abundance: NA
v_gene: TRBV19
j_gene: TRBJ1-3
CDR3nt: TGTGCCAGTAGTACTCTTGCAGCTGACTCTGGAAACACCATATATTTT
CDR3aa: CASSTLAADSGNTIYF

d_gene: TRBD1
abundance: NA
v_gene: TRBV5-1
j_gene: TRBJ2-1
CDR3nt: TGCGCCAGCAGCTCACAGGGGGCTAGTTTGAGCTCCTACAATGAGCAGTTCTTC
CDR3aa: CASSSQGASLSSYNEQFF

d_gene: NA
abundance: few
v_gene: TRBV2
j_gene: TRBJ1-1
CDR3nt: TGTGCCAGCGGCCGGATTAATCAGAACACTGAAGCTTTCTTT
CDR3aa: CASGRINQNTEAFF

d_gene: TRBD2
abundance: NA
v_gene: TRBV7-2
j_gene: TRBJ2-7
CDR3nt: TGTGCCAGCAGCGGTCCCCCTCCGAGCGGGAAGCAGTACTTC
CDR3aa: CASSGPPPSGKQYF

d_gene: NA
abundance: NA
v_gene: TRBV6-9
j_gene: TRBJ1-2
CDR3nt: TGTGCCAGCAGTTACGGCGCAGGCGGATTCTATGGCTACACCTTC
CDR3aa: CASSYGAGGFYGYTF

d_gene: NA
abundance: NA
v_gene: TRBV15
j_gene: TRBJ2-7
CDR3nt: TGTGCCACCAGCAGAGATCGGTGGTACGAGCAGTACTTC
CDR3aa: CATSRDRWYEQYF

d_gene: TRBD1
abundance: NA
v_gene: TRBV5-1
j_gene: TRBJ2-4
CDR3nt: TGCGCCAGCAGACAGGGGACAAGCCAAAACATTCAGTACTTC
CDR3aa: CASRQGTSQNIQYF